This record covers a single T cell receptor (beta chain). Sequenced by immunoSEQ multiplex PCR; TCRdb stores in-frame clones only, minus some. Here the sample spans 550,000 to 800,000 clones, roughly 88% being singletons. This entry is derived from a study of shared T cell receptors in the human thymus. These data also formed part of another study, on human thymus T cells. That paper states: Thymic material originated from resections removed in the course of corrective heart surgery. Related research examined unrelated individuals and reported that their thymic repertoires overlapped highly.

Material: thymocytes. This clonotype was obtained from a girl younger than two with a congenital heart defect.

The CDR3, as DNA: TGTGCCAGCAGTGTTTGGCGGGGGACTAGCTCCTACGAGCAGTACTTC. Translation gives CASSVWRGTSSYEQYF. The V and J genes are TRBV2 and TRBJ2-7, with 8 bases that match TRBD2. V trimming: 4 bases; J trimming: 0 bases; junction bases outside the gene matches: 8. The germline V gene has CDR1 SNHLY and CDR2 FYNNEI. This CDR3 contains 16 residues. The variable domain in full, with the rest retrieved from reference TRBV2 and TRBJ2-7, is EPEVTQTPSHQVTQMGQEVILRCVPISNHLYFYWYRQILGQKVEFLVSFYNNEISEKSEIFDDQFSVERPDGSNFTLKIRSTKLEDSAMYFCASSVWRGTSSYEQYFGPGTRLTVT.